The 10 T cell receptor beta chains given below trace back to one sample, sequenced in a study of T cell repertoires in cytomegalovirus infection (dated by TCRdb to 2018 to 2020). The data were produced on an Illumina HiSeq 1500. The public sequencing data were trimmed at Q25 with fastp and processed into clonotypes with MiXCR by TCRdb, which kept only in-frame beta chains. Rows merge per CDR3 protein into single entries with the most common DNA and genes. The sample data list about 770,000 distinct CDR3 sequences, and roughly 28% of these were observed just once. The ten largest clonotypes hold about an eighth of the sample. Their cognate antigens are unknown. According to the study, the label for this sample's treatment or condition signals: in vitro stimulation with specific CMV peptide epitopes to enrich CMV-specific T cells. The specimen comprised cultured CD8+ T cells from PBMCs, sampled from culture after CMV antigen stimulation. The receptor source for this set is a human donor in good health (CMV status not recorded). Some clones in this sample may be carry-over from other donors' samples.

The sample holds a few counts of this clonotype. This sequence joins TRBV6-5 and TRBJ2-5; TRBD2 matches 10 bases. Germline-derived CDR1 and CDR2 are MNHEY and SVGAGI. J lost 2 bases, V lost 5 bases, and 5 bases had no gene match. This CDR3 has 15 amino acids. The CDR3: CASSVAGGKQETQYF. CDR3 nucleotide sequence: TGTGCCAGCAGTGTAGCGGGGGGAAAGCAAGAGACCCAGTACTTC.

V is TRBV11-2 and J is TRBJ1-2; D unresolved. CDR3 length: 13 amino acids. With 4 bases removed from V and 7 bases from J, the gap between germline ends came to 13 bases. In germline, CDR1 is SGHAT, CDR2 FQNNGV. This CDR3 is CASSSYVGFGYTF. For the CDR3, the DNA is TGTGCCAGCAGCTCCTACGTAGGGTTTGGCTACACCTTC.

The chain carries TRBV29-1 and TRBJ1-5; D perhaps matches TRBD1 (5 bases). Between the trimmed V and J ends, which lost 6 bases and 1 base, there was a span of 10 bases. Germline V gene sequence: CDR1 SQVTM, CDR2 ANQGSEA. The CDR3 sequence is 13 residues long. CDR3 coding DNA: TGCAGCGTGGGTGGGGGGAGCAATCAGCCCCAGCATTTT. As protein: CSVGGGSNQPQHF.

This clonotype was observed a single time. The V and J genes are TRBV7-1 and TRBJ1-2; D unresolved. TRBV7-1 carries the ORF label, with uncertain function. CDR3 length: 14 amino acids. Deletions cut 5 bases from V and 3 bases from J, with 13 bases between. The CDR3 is CASSATSQYYGYTF. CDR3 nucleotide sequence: TGTGCCAGCAGCGCGACATCACAGTACTATGGCTACACCTTC.

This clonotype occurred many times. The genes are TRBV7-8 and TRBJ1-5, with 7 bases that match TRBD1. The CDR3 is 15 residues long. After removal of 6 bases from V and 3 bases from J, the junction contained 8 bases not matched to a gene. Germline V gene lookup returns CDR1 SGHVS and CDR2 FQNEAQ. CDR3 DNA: TGTGCCAGCAGTACCGGAGACAGGGTCAATCAGCCCCAGCATTTT. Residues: CASSTGDRVNQPQHF. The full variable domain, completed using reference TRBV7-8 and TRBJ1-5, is GAGVSQSPRYKVAKRGQDVALRCDPISGHVSLFWYQQALGQGPEFLTYFQNEAQLDKSGLPSDRFFAERPEGSVSTLKIQRTQQEDSAVYLCASSTGDRVNQPQHFGDGTRLSIL.

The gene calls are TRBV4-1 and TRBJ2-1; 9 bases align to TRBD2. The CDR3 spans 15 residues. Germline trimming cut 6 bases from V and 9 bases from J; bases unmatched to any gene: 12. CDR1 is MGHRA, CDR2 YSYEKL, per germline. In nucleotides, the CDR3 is TGCGCCAGCAGTCTAAGGACTAGCGATGGGAGTGAGCAGTTCTTC. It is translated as CASSLRTSDGSEQFF.

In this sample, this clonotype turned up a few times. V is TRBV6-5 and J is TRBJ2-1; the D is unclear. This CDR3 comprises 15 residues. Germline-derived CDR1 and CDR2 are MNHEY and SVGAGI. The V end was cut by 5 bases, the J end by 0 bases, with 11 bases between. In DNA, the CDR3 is TGTGCCAGCAGTACTACACCGAGCTCCTACAATGAGCAGTTCTTC. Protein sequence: CASSTTPSSYNEQFF.

The CDR3 region is CASSSYNRGSTGELFF. Written as DNA, the CDR3 is TGTGCCAGCAGTTCCTACAACAGGGGGTCCACCGGGGAGCTGTTTTTT. The chain has TRBV6-2 or TRBV6-3 and TRBJ2-2; 8 nucleotides align to TRBD1. With V trimmed by 4 bases and J by 4 bases, 8 bases remained unmatched. CDR1 and CDR2 (germline): MNHEY, SVGEGT. The CDR3 spans 16 residues.

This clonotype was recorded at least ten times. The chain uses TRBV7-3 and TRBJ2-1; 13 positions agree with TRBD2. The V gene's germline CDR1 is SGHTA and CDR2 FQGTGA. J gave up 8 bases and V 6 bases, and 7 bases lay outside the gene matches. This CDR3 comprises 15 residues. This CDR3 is CASSSGLAGVDEQFF. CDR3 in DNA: TGTGCCAGCAGTTCCGGACTAGCGGGGGTGGATGAGCAGTTCTTC.

The CDR3 nucleotides are TGCGCCAGCAGCCAAGTAATGGGAAGGGACCACAATGAGCAGTTCTTC. It yields the protein CASSQVMGRDHNEQFF. The chain recombines TRBV4-3 with TRBJ2-1; either TRBD1 or TRBD2 may fit D (5 bases each). Germline CDR1 LGHNA, CDR2 YSLEER. Trimming removed 1 base from V and 5 bases from J, with 15 bases in between. The CDR3 sequence is 16 residues long.